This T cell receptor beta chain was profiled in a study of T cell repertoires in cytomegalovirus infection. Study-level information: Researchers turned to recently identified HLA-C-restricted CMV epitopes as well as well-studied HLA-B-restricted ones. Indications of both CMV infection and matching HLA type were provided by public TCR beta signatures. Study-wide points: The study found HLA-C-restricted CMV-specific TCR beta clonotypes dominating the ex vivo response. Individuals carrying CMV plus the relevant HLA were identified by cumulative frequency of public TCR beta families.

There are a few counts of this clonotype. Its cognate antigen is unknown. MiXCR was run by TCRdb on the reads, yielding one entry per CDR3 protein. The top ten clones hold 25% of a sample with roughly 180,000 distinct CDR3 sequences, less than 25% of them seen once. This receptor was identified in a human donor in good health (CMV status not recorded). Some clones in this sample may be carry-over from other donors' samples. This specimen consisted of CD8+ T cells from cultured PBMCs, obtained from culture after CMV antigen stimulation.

In DNA, the CDR3 is TGTGCCAGCAGTGCACAGGGTGAAAAGAGCACCGGGGAGCTGTTTTTT. It translates to CASSAQGEKSTGELFF. The gene calls are TRBV12-3 or TRBV12-4 and TRBJ2-2; D is possibly TRBD1 (6 bases). The V end lost 5 bases, the J end lost 4 bases, and 17 bases lay between the germline ends. This CDR3 spans 16 amino acids.